The 18 T cell receptor beta chains reported below all come from one sample, sequenced in a study of blood T cells in healthy people across ages. The second PCR ran about 6 to 12 cycles with a sample-barcoded 5' primer and J-beta primers. TCRdb independently ran MiXCR on the 5' RACE reads; one entry per CDR3 protein. The table includes some 880,000 distinct CDR3 sequences, around 34% detected once. Sequencing input: blood. The receptor source for this set is a man between 18 and 29 years old in good health.

CDR3 sequence: CACGTRQETQYF. CDR3 DNA: TGTGCCTGCGGGACTAGACAAGAGACCCAGTACTTC. The chain couples TRBV6-5 to TRBJ2-5; 8 positions agree with TRBD2. V dropped 11 bases and J dropped 2; count of bases not matched to a gene: 4. CDR3 length: 12 amino acids. Germline V gene lookup returns CDR1 MNHEY and CDR2 SVGAGI.

The table lists this clonotype with a few counts. The chain employs TRBV7-2 and TRBJ2-5, with TRBD1 matching over 10 bases. The CDR3 covers 15 residues. In germline, CDR1 is SGHTA, CDR2 FQGNSA. V lost 4 bases to trimming and J lost 5 bases; unmatched junction nucleotides: 7. CDR3 loop: CASSSDRGLRETQYF. CDR3 DNA sequence: TGTGCCAGCAGCTCCGACAGGGGGCTCAGGGAGACCCAGTACTTC.

This clonotype was seen more than once but under ten times. This sequence joins TRBV7-2 and TRBJ1-2; 7 bases are a match to TRBD1. The CDR3 runs to 15 residues. Trimming removed 5 bases from V and 4 bases from J; junction bases left unmatched: 10. Germline CDR1 is SGHTA and CDR2 is FQGNSA. CDR3: CASSAQGVDGYGYTF. The CDR3 bases are TGTGCCAGCAGCGCCCAGGGGGTGGATGGCTATGGCTACACCTTC.

This clonotype was observed a handful of times. V gene TRBV29-1 combines with J gene TRBJ2-3; 7 bases map to TRBD2. J was trimmed by 3 bases and V by 4 bases; bases with no gene match: 4. Germline assignment: CDR1 SQVTM and CDR2 ANQGSEA. The CDR3 extends over 13 amino acids. CDR3 in amino acids: CSVGGRGTDTQYF. The CDR3 bases are TGCAGCGTTGGCGGGCGGGGGACAGATACGCAGTATTTT.

The chain links TRBV7-9 to TRBJ1-1, with no clear D. Germline lookup yields CDR1 SEHNR and CDR2 FQNEAQ (reference sequence). V lost 6 bases and J lost 0, with 17 bases in between. CDR3 size: 16 residues. The CDR3 region has the DNA TGTGCCAGCAGACCTAAAGGCCTTCCAATGAACACTGAAGCTTTCTTT. This sequence encodes CASRPKGLPMNTEAFF.

This clonotype was seen only once. This chain connects TRBV4-3 to TRBJ2-2; 10 bases are shared with TRBD2. V trimming: 0 bases; J trimming: 0 bases; junction bases outside the gene matches: 7. The CDR3 extends over 19 amino acids. Germline V lookup: CDR1 LGHNA, CDR2 YSLEER. CDR3 nucleotides: TGCGCCAGCAGCCAAGATAGAGCTAGCGGGGGACCGAACACCGGGGAGCTGTTTTTT. Its translation is CASSQDRASGGPNTGELFF.

This clonotype was seen ten or more times. The chain couples TRBV12-3 or TRBV12-4 to TRBJ2-7; TRBD1 agrees at 7 bases. CDR3 length: 13 amino acids. V dropped 6 bases and J dropped 3; count of bases not matched to a gene: 5. The CDR3: CASSRDSGYEQYF. CDR3 bases: TGTGCCAGCAGCCGGGACAGTGGCTACGAGCAGTACTTC.

The gene calls are TRBV7-9 and TRBJ1-1; D unresolved. Trimming removed 4 bases from V and 4 bases from J, with 13 bases in between. The CDR3 loop spans 14 amino acids. CDR1 SEHNR and CDR2 FQNEAQ come from the germline V gene (reference sequence). The CDR3 spells CASSSPLVATEAFF. The CDR3 region has the DNA TGTGCCAGCAGCTCCCCCCTTGTTGCCACTGAAGCTTTCTTT.

This clonotype was observed many times. The rearrangement joins TRBV29-1 to TRBJ2-5; D is possibly TRBD2 (6 bases). The ends were cut back, 4 bases at V and 5 bases at J, with 11 bases in the middle. CDR1 SQVTM and CDR2 ANQGSEA come from the germline V gene. The CDR3 runs to 12 residues. The CDR3 region has the DNA TGCAGCGTTGTCGGAGGGCGGGAGACCCAGTACTTC. Translating gives CSVVGGRETQYF.

CDR3 protein: CASSHGTGSVFGANVLTF. The CDR3 region has the DNA TGTGCCAGCAGCCATGGGACAGGGAGTGTGTTTGGGGCCAACGTCCTGACTTTC. The chain has TRBV5-5 and TRBJ2-6; the match to TRBD1 covers 9 bases. The CDR3 runs to 18 residues. The germline CDR1 and CDR2 sequences are SGHKS and YYEKEE (reference sequence). Unmatched junction bases numbered 11, after V lost 4 bases and J lost 3 bases.

This clonotype was seen a few times. The chain employs TRBV4-2 and TRBJ2-6; D is uncertain. CDR3 length: 14 residues. Germline V gene lookup returns CDR1 LGHNA and CDR2 YNFKEQ. Trimming shortened V by 6 bases and J by 2 bases, and 8 bases separated the two germline ends. The CDR3 protein is CASRDPPGANVLTF. The CDR3 DNA follows: TGTGCCAGCAGGGACCCTCCTGGGGCCAACGTCCTGACTTTC.

This chain connects TRBV20-1 to TRBJ2-5; D is uncertain. Germline V gives CDR1 DFQATT, CDR2 SNEGSKA (reference sequence). V lost 0 bases, J lost 0 bases, and 11 bases lay in between. This CDR3 is 15 amino acids long. The CDR3 DNA reads TGCAGTGCTAGAGATGTTGGCGGAAACCAAGAGACCCAGTACTTC. Protein sequence: CSARDVGGNQETQYF.

In regard to this clonotype: Relative to the germline gene, one junction end is altered; a read error may explain this. The genes are TRBV20-1 and TRBJ1-2, with a possible D match to TRBD1 (6 bases). This CDR3 comprises 11 residues. The germline V gene has CDR1 DFQATT and CDR2 SNEGSKA (reference sequence). The CDR3, as DNA: TGCAGGGCTACCCACAGGGCTGGCTACACCTTC. Protein sequence: CRATHRAGYTF.

The J gene is TRBJ2-1, the V gene TRBV19; D perhaps matches TRBD1 (5 bases). Looked up from germline, CDR1 is LNHDA and CDR2 is SQIVND (reference sequence). Trimming cost V 3 bases and J 8 bases, with 17 bases left between them. This CDR3 is 15 amino acids long. CDR3 bases: TGTGCCAGTAGTATGGCAGGGCAGGAATTGCATGAGCAGTTCTTC. This sequence encodes CASSMAGQELHEQFF.

The V call is TRBV5-1, the J call TRBJ1-5; 10 bases line up with TRBD1. Germline loops: CDR1 SGHRS, CDR2 YFSETQ. This CDR3 is built from 14 residues. Trimming removed 5 bases from V and 5 bases from J; junction bases left unmatched: 4. The CDR3 here is CASRSGTGDQPQHF. The CDR3 region has the DNA TGCGCCAGCAGATCCGGGACAGGGGATCAGCCCCAGCATTTT.

The J gene is TRBJ2-5, the V gene TRBV6-2 or TRBV6-3; D is unresolved. The tail of the sequence fits TRBJ2-7 better, so the J call may be wrong. CDR1 is MNHEY, CDR2 SVGEGT, per germline. This CDR3 has 14 amino acids. CDR3 sequence: CASRGRTNLYEQYF. The CDR3 coding sequence is TGTGCCAGCAGGGGTCGTACGAATTTGTACGAGCAGTACTTC.

This clonotype was seen more than once but under ten times. The chain joins TRBV20-1 to TRBJ2-1; D tentatively reads TRBD1 or TRBD2 (5 bases each). The J call may be mistaken, given a closer DNA end match to TRBJ2-7. CDR3 length: 16 residues. In germline, CDR1 is DFQATT, CDR2 SNEGSKA (reference sequence). The CDR3, as DNA: TGCAGTGCTAGAGCGTTTGGGGGAAGCTCCTACAATGAGCAGTACTTC. It encodes CSARAFGGSSYNEQYF.

This chain uses TRBV9 with TRBJ1-2; 7 nucleotides align to TRBD1. Germline trimming cut 3 bases from V and 4 bases from J; bases unmatched to any gene: 6. Germline assignment: CDR1 SGDLS and CDR2 YYNGEE. This CDR3 is built from 14 residues. The CDR3 DNA follows: TGTGCCAGCAGCGCCGGGGACAGTACCTATGGCTACACCTTC. It is translated as CASSAGDSTYGYTF.